One and the same sample provided the 32 T cell receptor beta chains below, sequenced in a study of cytomegalovirus exposure and HLA in healthy donors. Both 60 Vbeta primers and 13 Jbeta primers went into the PCR. Generated by immunoSEQ multiplex PCR, the TCRdb table keeps only in-frame clones and is missing some. The data hold approximately 200,000 clones, with approximately 79% observed a single time. The sequenced material came from PBMCs. Receptor source: a woman in her 30s in good health and CMV-seropositive.

The J gene is TRBJ2-7, the V gene TRBV25-1; D call uncertain. This CDR3 has 13 residues. Trimming cost V 3 bases and J 7 bases, with 13 bases left between them. Germline V gives CDR1 MGHDK, CDR2 SYGVNS. The CDR3 loop reads CASSDGEGVEQYF. The DNA of the CDR3 is TGTGCCAGCAGTGATGGAGAAGGAGTTGAGCAGTACTTC.

This clone has more than one count but fewer than ten. V and J are TRBV18 and TRBJ2-7; TRBD1 aligns across 7 bases. Germline values: CDR1 KGHSH, CDR2 LQKENI. This CDR3 has 16 residues. The V segment lost 4 bases and the J segment 3 bases; nucleotides outside the gene matches: 12. The CDR3 loop reads CASSQRGAAGGYEQYF. Written as DNA, the CDR3 is TGTGCCAGCTCACAGAGAGGTGCGGCAGGGGGCTACGAGCAGTACTTC.

This chain links TRBV27 with TRBJ1-1; 7 bases align to TRBD1. The CDR3 length is 16 residues. V dropped 0 bases and J dropped 3; count of bases not matched to a gene: 7. CDR1 and CDR2 (germline): MNHEY, SMNVEV (reference sequence). The CDR3 nucleotides read TGTGCCAGCAGTTTATCAGCACAGGGGTTGTACACTGAAGCTTTCTTT. Amino acids: CASSLSAQGLYTEAFF.

Note on this clone: The sample holds other DNA sequences that translate to the same CDR3. The chain joins TRBV7-6 to TRBJ2-1; D is possibly TRBD1 (6 bases). Germline CDR1 and CDR2: SGHVS and FNYEAQ. V lost 6 bases and J 5 bases, leaving 8 bases between the germline ends. The CDR3 runs to 12 residues. DNA of the CDR3: TGTGCCAGCAGTCACAGGGACAATGAGCAGTTCTTC. Protein: CASSHRDNEQFF. Drawing the rest from reference TRBV7-6 and TRBJ2-1, the complete variable domain is GAGVSQSPRYKVTKRGQDVALRCDPISGHVSLYWYRQALGQGPEFLTYFNYEAQQDKSGLPNDRFSAERPEGSISTLTIQRTEQRDSAMYRCASSHRDNEQFFGPGTRLTVL.

This clone was observed a handful of times. The chain has TRBV4-1 and TRBJ1-4; D perhaps matches TRBD1 (6 bases). The CDR3 length is 17 residues. The germline gives CDR1 MGHRA, CDR2 YSYEKL. Trimming pared 3 bases from V and 4 bases from J, leaving 18 bases between. The CDR3 DNA reads as TGCGCCAGCAGCCACCGGCAGGGGCCGACTCATAATGAAAAACTGTTTTTT. Its protein product is CASSHRQGPTHNEKLFF.

V usage is TRBV18 and J usage is TRBJ1-2; no reliable D call. The CDR3 is made up of 15 amino acids. Trimming took 3 bases from V and 1 from J, leaving 12 bases between them. The germline V gene encodes CDR1 KGHSH and CDR2 LQKENI. The CDR3 DNA sequence: TGTGCCAGCTCACCGATAAAGGAGATTAACTATGGCTACACCTTC. This encodes CASSPIKEINYGYTF.

The chain carries TRBV5-6 and TRBJ1-5; tentative D call: TRBD1 (6 bases). Trimming stripped 0 bases from V and 7 bases from J, with 14 bases between. The CDR3 has 15 residues. Germline V gives CDR1 SGHDT, CDR2 YYEEEE. The CDR3 nucleotides are TGTGCCAGCAGCTTGGCTGGGGGCTTCGGGCAGCCCCAGCATTTT. Translating gives CASSLAGGFGQPQHF.

The rearrangement links TRBV27 to TRBJ2-7; no firm D call. CDR3 length equals 15 residues. Trimming took off 0 bases at V and 0 bases at J, with 9 bases between the two ends. CDR1 and CDR2 from the germline V gene are MNHEY and SMNVEV (reference sequence). Written as DNA, the CDR3 is TGTGCCAGCAGTTTATCCTCCTTTTTCTCCTACGAGCAGTACTTC. Encoded protein: CASSLSSFFSYEQYF.

This clone has more than one count but fewer than ten. The V gene is TRBV11-3, the J gene TRBJ1-1, with a tentative D call TRBD1 (6 bases). Trimming removed 1 base from V and 3 bases from J, with 15 bases in between. Germline CDR1 reads SGHNT; CDR2 reads YENEEA. This CDR3 region has 16 residues. The CDR3 DNA follows: TGTGCCAGCAGCTTAGCGGCAGGGGCTAGATACACTGAAGCTTTCTTT. As protein: CASSLAAGARYTEAFF. Full variable domain (outside the CDR3, taken from reference TRBV11-3 and TRBJ1-1): EAGVVQSPRYKIIEKKQPVAFWCNPISGHNTLYWYLQNLGQGPELLIRYENEEAVDDSQLPKDRFSAERLKGVDSTLKIQPAELGDSAVYLCASSLAAGARYTEAFFGQGTRLTVV.

The genes are TRBV13 and TRBJ2-3; 8 bases map to TRBD2. The length of the CDR3 is 16 residues. CDR1 is PRHDT and CDR2 is FYEKMQ in the germline V gene (reference sequence). Unmatched junction bases numbered 8, after V lost 0 bases and J lost 6 bases. The chain's CDR3 is CASSLGAGGQSDTQYF. CDR3 bases: TGTGCCAGCAGCTTAGGCGCGGGGGGCCAATCGGATACGCAGTATTTT.

The chain couples TRBV10-2 to TRBJ2-1, with D uncertain. CDR1 WSHSY and CDR2 SAAADI come from the germline V gene. Trimming cost V 0 bases and J 11 bases, with 8 bases left between them. The length of the CDR3 is 12 residues. CDR3 sequence: CASSESSRKQFF. CDR3 DNA: TGCGCCAGCAGTGAGTCGTCTAGAAAGCAGTTCTTC.

The chain uses TRBV5-4 and TRBJ2-7; 9 bases fit TRBD2. CDR1 is SGHNT, CDR2 YYREEE, per germline (reference sequence). Trimming at V came to 4 bases and at J to 3 bases, leaving 11 bases not matched to a gene. The CDR3 loop spans 16 amino acids. The chain's CDR3 is CASSPGGGRANYEQYF. The CDR3 DNA is TGTGCCAGCAGCCCGGGGGGCGGGAGGGCCAACTACGAGCAGTACTTC.

The V gene is TRBV10-3, the J gene TRBJ2-7; D may be TRBD2 (6 bases). V lost 2 bases, J lost 5 bases, and 7 bases lay in between. The germline V gene encodes CDR1 ENHRY and CDR2 SYGVKD. The CDR3 is made up of 12 amino acids. CDR3 sequence (DNA): TGTGCCATCAGTGAGCGGGAGAACGAGCAGTACTTC. This sequence encodes CAISERENEQYF.

This clone has a single count. V and J are TRBV19 and TRBJ2-1; 9 bases align to TRBD2. Unmatched junction bases numbered 7, after V lost 3 bases and J lost 16 bases. This CDR3 spans 12 amino acids. The V gene's germline CDR1 is LNHDA and CDR2 SQIVND (reference sequence). Written as DNA, the CDR3 is TGTGCCAGTAGTATGACTAGCGGTTTAATTTTCTTC. Its translation is CASSMTSGLIFF.

Here the CDR3 DNA reads TGTGCCAGCAGCCAAGGTGTAGCGGGTCAGGGTGGGTACGAGCAGTACTTC. Translated, it gives CASSQGVAGQGGYEQYF. The chain carries TRBV4-2 and TRBJ2-7; 7 bases are a match to TRBD2. Germline V lookup: CDR1 LGHNA, CDR2 YNFKEQ. The CDR3 has 17 amino acids. The trim removed 1 base at V and 4 bases at J, leaving 13 bases unmatched.

CDR3 in amino acids: CASSQDVSGRTNEQFF. For the CDR3, the DNA is TGCGCCAGCAGCCAAGACGTTAGCGGGAGAACGAATGAGCAGTTCTTC. This chain uses TRBV4-3 with TRBJ2-1, with 9 positions matching TRBD2. CDR1 and CDR2 (germline): LGHNA, YSLEER. The junction had 7 bases not matched to a gene; V was cut back by 0 bases and J by 7 bases. The CDR3 is 16 amino acids.

The chain is built from TRBV7-7 and TRBJ2-1; 16 bases are a match to TRBD2. Per germline, CDR1 SSHAT and CDR2 FNYEAQ (reference sequence). This CDR3 region has 16 residues. V shed 4 bases and J 10 bases; nucleotides not matched to a gene: 7. CDR3 region: CASSSGLAGGPKEQFF. The CDR3 DNA sequence: TGTGCCAGCAGCTCGGGACTAGCGGGGGGGCCCAAGGAGCAGTTCTTC.

J is TRBJ1-1 and V is TRBV4-1; D uncertain. Germline CDR1 is MGHRA and CDR2 is YSYEKL. The CDR3 is made up of 15 amino acids. V was trimmed by 6 bases and J by 4 bases, leaving 18 bases between them. The CDR3: CASSFALEGFTEAFF. CDR3 nucleotide sequence: TGCGCCAGCAGTTTTGCCCTAGAGGGTTTCACTGAAGCTTTCTTT.

The chain couples TRBV29-1 to TRBJ1-2, with TRBD1 as a possible D gene (6 bases). V was shortened by 7 bases and J by 2 bases, with 11 bases between the two germline ends. The CDR3 covers 12 residues. Germline V gene sequence: CDR1 SQVTM, CDR2 ANQGSEA. The CDR3 protein is CSAVGGNYGYTF. The CDR3 DNA sequence: TGCAGCGCCGTTGGGGGCAACTATGGCTACACCTTC.

The count of this clone is one. The chain couples TRBV6-5 to TRBJ1-2; possibly TRBD1 for D (5 bases). Germline CDR1 reads MNHEY; CDR2 reads SVGAGI. Deletions cut 0 bases from V and 2 bases from J, with 10 bases between. CDR3 length: 15 residues. CDR3 DNA sequence: TGTGCCAGCAGTTACTCGCGACGACAGAACTATGGCTACACCTTC. Its translation: CASSYSRRQNYGYTF.

The gene calls are TRBV14 and TRBJ2-3; the match to TRBD1 covers 8 bases. Germline V lookup: CDR1 SGHDN, CDR2 FVKESK. CDR3 length: 16 residues. The V segment lost 2 bases and the J segment 5 bases; nucleotides outside the gene matches: 9. The CDR3 sequence: CASSQPLGRGLDTQYF. In DNA form, the CDR3 reads TGTGCCAGCAGCCAACCTCTGGGCAGGGGGCTAGATACGCAGTATTTT. The variable domain in full, with the rest retrieved from reference TRBV14 and TRBJ2-3, is EAGVTQFPSHSVIEKGQTVTLRCDPISGHDNLYWYRRVMGKEIKFLLHFVKESKQDESGMPNNRFLAERTGGTYSTLKVQPAELEDSGVYFCASSQPLGRGLDTQYFGPGTRLTVL.

V usage is TRBV5-1 and J usage is TRBJ1-1; 8 bases map to TRBD1. J gave up 5 bases and V 3 bases, and 6 bases lay outside the gene matches. The CDR3 loop spans 14 amino acids. Per germline, CDR1 SGHRS and CDR2 YFSETQ. The chain's CDR3 is CASSWDRWETEAFF. The DNA of the CDR3 is TGCGCCAGCAGCTGGGACAGGTGGGAGACTGAAGCTTTCTTT.

V usage is TRBV5-1 and J usage is TRBJ1-1; D is ambiguous. V lost 4 bases and J lost 0, with 16 bases in between. In germline, CDR1 is SGHRS, CDR2 YFSETQ. CDR3 size: 16 residues. CDR3 sequence (DNA): TGCGCCAGCAGCCTGGATTCCTTCCCCCTGAACACTGAAGCTTTCTTT. This gives the protein CASSLDSFPLNTEAFF.

J is TRBJ2-7 and V is TRBV7-6, with 7 bases fitting TRBD1. Unmatched junction bases numbered 10, after V lost 5 bases and J lost 3 bases. The CDR3 sequence is 15 residues long. CDR1 SGHVS and CDR2 FNYEAQ come from the germline V gene. The CDR3 protein is CASSLGDSEGYEQYF. In nucleotides, the CDR3 is TGTGCCAGCAGCCTGGGGGACAGCGAAGGCTACGAGCAGTACTTC. The entire variable domain, with the rest obtained from reference TRBV7-6 and TRBJ2-7, is as follows: GAGVSQSPRYKVTKRGQDVALRCDPISGHVSLYWYRQALGQGPEFLTYFNYEAQQDKSGLPNDRFSAERPEGSISTLTIQRTEQRDSAMYRCASSLGDSEGYEQYFGPGTRLTVT.

This chain joins TRBV2 and TRBJ2-7; the match to TRBD2 covers 9 bases. Germline V gene data show CDR1 as SNHLY and CDR2 as FYNNEI. This CDR3 is 14 amino acids long. V was pared by 6 bases and J by 5 bases, with 8 bases of the junction left unmatched. CDR3 nucleotides: TGTGCCAGCAGGCCCCTAGCGGGATACGACGAGCAGTACTTC. Its translation: CASRPLAGYDEQYF. The complete variable domain, with remaining parts taken from reference TRBV2 and TRBJ2-7, reads EPEVTQTPSHQVTQMGQEVILRCVPISNHLYFYWYRQILGQKVEFLVSFYNNEISEKSEIFDDQFSVERPDGSNFTLKIRSTKLEDSAMYFCASRPLAGYDEQYFGPGTRLTVT.

CDR3 coding DNA: TGTGCCAGCTCACCACCGATCGGGGGTCAAGAGACCCAGTACTTC. This translates into CASSPPIGGQETQYF. The J gene is TRBJ2-5, the V gene TRBV18; D might be TRBD2 (6 bases). Germline V gene lookup returns CDR1 KGHSH and CDR2 LQKENI. The V end was cut by 0 bases, the J end by 2 bases, with 10 bases between. The CDR3 runs to 15 residues.

Concerning this clone itself: One end of the junction is discordant with germline, which a read error may explain. The V gene is TRBV29-1, the J gene TRBJ2-1; weak D call: TRBD2 (5 bases). CDR1 is SQVTM, CDR2 ANQGSEA, per germline. There are 11 residues in the CDR3. CDR3: CSVSKPDGVVF. CDR3 coding DNA: TGCAGCGTTAGCAAACCTGACGGGGTTGTCTTC.

This chain links TRBV7-8 with TRBJ1-1; D may be TRBD1 (6 bases). The CDR3 length is 13 residues. The germline CDR1 and CDR2 sequences are SGHVS and FQNEAQ. V dropped 5 bases and J dropped 4 bases, with 11 bases sitting between them. CDR3 sequence reads: CASSKGVSTEAFF. DNA for the CDR3: TGTGCCAGCAGCAAGGGGGTTTCCACTGAAGCTTTCTTT.

The rearrangement uses TRBV15 and TRBJ2-7; possibly TRBD1 for D (6 bases). V dropped 0 bases and J dropped 2 bases, with 11 bases sitting between them. Germline-derived CDR1 and CDR2 are LNHNV and YYDKDF (reference sequence). The CDR3 totals 15 residues. This CDR3 is CATSRDQGYTYEQYF. The CDR3 nucleotides read TGTGCCACCAGCAGAGACCAGGGGTATACCTACGAGCAGTACTTC.

The V call is TRBV4-3, the J call TRBJ1-2; 8 nucleotides agree with TRBD1. V shed 4 bases, J shed 5 bases, and the junction held 9 bases outside the gene matches. Germline CDR1 LGHNA, CDR2 YSLEER. The CDR3 totals 15 residues. The CDR3 bases are TGCGCCAGCAGCCCTGACAGGGGTCCCCTTTATGGCTACACCTTC. This encodes CASSPDRGPLYGYTF.

This clone has just one count. The chain is built from TRBV4-2 and TRBJ2-1, with 9 positions matching TRBD2. The germline gives CDR1 LGHNA, CDR2 YNFKEQ. There are 17 residues in the CDR3. The junction had 11 bases not matched to a gene; V was cut back by 4 bases and J by 4 bases. This chain's CDR3 is CASSLGLASGDYNEQFF. CDR3 coding DNA: TGTGCCAGCAGCCTCGGGTTGGCTAGCGGGGATTACAATGAGCAGTTCTTC.

The rearrangement joins TRBV5-8 to TRBJ2-7; the D is unclear. The V end was cut by 7 bases, the J end by 3 bases, with 11 bases between. Per the germline V gene, CDR1 is SGHTS and CDR2 is YDEGEE. The CDR3 loop spans 12 amino acids. The CDR3 region has the DNA TGTGCCAGCCTGGGTCTAGTCTACGAGCAGTACTTC. Protein product: CASLGLVYEQYF.